Listed here are 21 T cell receptor beta chains from one sample, sequenced in a study of blood T cells in healthy people across ages. Primers used in a second PCR of about 7 to 11 cycles were a sample-barcoded 5' primer and a J-beta primer mix. TCRdb reanalysed the 5' RACE reads using MiXCR and keeps one entry per CDR3 protein. The sample includes fewer than 2 million distinct CDR3 sequences, around 40% of them seen just once. Sequenced material: blood. These receptors came from a human donor in good health.

The chain uses TRBV9 and TRBJ1-2; 7 bases line up with TRBD1. Germline CDR1 SGDLS, CDR2 YYNGEE. This CDR3 spans 16 amino acids. V was clipped by 1 base and J by 4 bases; unmatched bases: 10. CDR3 loop: CASSVTTTGVSYGYTF. In DNA form, the CDR3 reads TGTGCCAGCAGCGTAACGACAACAGGGGTTTCCTATGGCTACACCTTC.

This clonotype was counted only a few times. J is TRBJ2-7 and V is TRBV20-1; tentative D call: TRBD1 (5 bases). The CDR3 runs to 13 residues. V was trimmed by 6 bases and J by 2 bases, leaving 14 bases between them. The V gene's germline CDR1 is DFQATT and CDR2 SNEGSKA (reference sequence). DNA of the CDR3: TGCAGTGCGGAGTGGGAAGGGGCCTACGAGCAGTACTTC. Protein sequence: CSAEWEGAYEQYF.

CDR3 amino acids: CAFNTGQGPEKLFF. CDR3 DNA: TGTGCCTTCAACACGGGACAGGGGCCGGAAAAACTGTTTTTT. The chain is built from TRBV30 and TRBJ1-4; TRBD1 matches 10 bases. Germline V gene lookup returns CDR1 GTSNPN and CDR2 SVGIG (reference sequence). There are 14 residues in the CDR3. Trimming took 7 bases from V and 8 from J; bases not matched to a gene: 10.

The chain combines TRBV11-2 with TRBJ2-4; tentatively, D is TRBD1 (6 bases). The CDR3 has 19 residues. Germline-derived CDR1 and CDR2 are SGHAT and FQNNGV. The V and J ends lost 5 bases and 2 bases respectively, with 25 bases between them. The CDR3 coding sequence is TGTGCCAGCAGCCACCATAACAGGGAAGCAGGGTCAACCAAAAACATTCAGTACTTC. Its translation is CASSHHNREAGSTKNIQYF.

The V call is TRBV24-1, the J call TRBJ2-5, with 10 bases matching TRBD2. V shed 3 bases and J 5 bases; nucleotides not matched to a gene: 14. Germline V lookup: CDR1 KGHDR, CDR2 SFDVKD. The CDR3 spans 18 residues. The CDR3 region has the DNA TGTGCCACCAGTGATGAGGGGAGGAGCGGGGGGGCCTTGGAGACCCAGTACTTC. It yields the protein CATSDEGRSGGALETQYF.

This clonotype was recorded a few times. As DNA, the CDR3 is TGTGCCAGCAGTGCGATACTGAACACCGGGGAGCTGTTTTTT. This codes for CASSAILNTGELFF. The chain links TRBV6-2 or TRBV6-3 to TRBJ2-2; no firm D call. With 5 bases removed from V and 1 base from J, the gap between germline ends came to 8 bases. The germline V gene encodes CDR1 MNHEY and CDR2 SVGEGT. The CDR3 is 14 amino acids.

V is TRBV10-3 and J is TRBJ1-1; 7 bases match TRBD1. The germline CDR1 and CDR2 sequences are ENHRY and SYGVKD. The CDR3 length is 16 residues. The V and J ends lost 6 bases and 3 bases, in that order; junction bases with no gene match: 13. The CDR3 nucleotides read TGTGCCATCAGGAGCGGGGGGGGCAGGGGGGACACTGAAGCTTTCTTT. Encoded protein: CAIRSGGGRGDTEAFF.

The rearrangement uses TRBV29-1 and TRBJ1-1; the D is unclear. Germline CDR1 is SQVTM and CDR2 is ANQGSEA. Trimming removed 8 bases at V and 3 bases at J, with 10 bases between. This CDR3 spans 11 amino acids. CDR3 loop: CSIGPHTEAFF. The CDR3, as DNA: TGCAGCATAGGACCTCACACTGAAGCTTTCTTT.

The V gene is TRBV7-2, the J gene TRBJ2-3; D may be TRBD2 (6 bases). This CDR3 is built from 16 residues. The V gene's germline CDR1 is SGHTA and CDR2 FQGNSA. V lost 0 bases and J 2 bases, leaving 12 bases between the germline ends. The chain's CDR3 is CASSLARAGYTDTQYF. CDR3 sequence (DNA): TGTGCCAGCAGCTTAGCGCGGGCGGGGTACACAGATACGCAGTATTTT.

The sample holds a few counts of this clonotype. The J gene is TRBJ2-7, the V gene TRBV29-1; 9 bases match TRBD1. This CDR3 region has 14 residues. The trim removed 6 bases at V and 6 bases at J, leaving 12 bases unmatched. Germline V gene data show CDR1 as SQVTM and CDR2 as ANQGSEA. The CDR3 bases are TGCAGCGTAGCCGGGGACAGGGCGGTGGGCGAGCAGTACTTC. Protein: CSVAGDRAVGEQYF.

The genes are TRBV5-1 and TRBJ1-2, with 9 positions matching TRBD1. V was pared by 0 bases and J by 8 bases, with 11 bases of the junction left unmatched. The CDR3 runs 16 residues. Germline assignment: CDR1 SGHRS and CDR2 YFSETQ. The CDR3 is CASSLAYRDREDGYTF. CDR3 sequence (DNA): TGCGCCAGCAGCTTGGCATACCGGGACAGGGAAGACGGCTACACCTTC.

This clonotype was seen a handful of times. CDR3 sequence reads: CASSLALQVQETQYF. For the CDR3, the DNA is TGTGCCAGCAGCTTAGCCCTACAGGTACAAGAGACCCAGTACTTC. This sequence joins TRBV13 and TRBJ2-5, with D tentatively TRBD1 (5 bases). This CDR3 has 15 amino acids. V was clipped by 1 base and J by 2 bases, with 11 bases between them. CDR1 and CDR2 (germline): PRHDT, FYEKMQ (reference sequence).

This clonotype was detected only a few times. The gene calls are TRBV4-3 and TRBJ1-6, with 7 bases matching TRBD1. Germline V gene sequence: CDR1 LGHNA, CDR2 YSLEER. V was clipped by 1 base and J by 0 bases; unmatched bases: 0. The CDR3 spans 16 residues. CDR3: CASSQGDSSYNSPLHF. DNA for the CDR3: TGCGCCAGCAGCCAAGGGGACAGCTCCTATAATTCACCCCTCCACTTT.

Here the CDR3 reads CASSQEVGTVNTEAFF. DNA for the CDR3: TGTGCCAGCAGCCAAGAAGTAGGGACAGTGAACACTGAAGCTTTCTTT. The chain has TRBV4-2 and TRBJ1-1; the match to TRBD1 covers 7 bases. The V gene's germline CDR1 is LGHNA and CDR2 YNFKEQ. V was clipped by 0 bases and J by 0 bases; unmatched bases: 4. This CDR3 is 16 amino acids long.

This clonotype has more than one count but fewer than ten. As DNA, the CDR3 is TGTGCCAGCAGCTTAATAGGATTCCAAGAGACCCAGTACTTC. Protein: CASSLIGFQETQYF. This chain uses TRBV11-1 with TRBJ2-5; no definite D call. Trimming removed 2 bases at V and 1 base at J, with 8 bases between. CDR1 SGHAT and CDR2 FQDESV come from the germline V gene (reference sequence). The CDR3 has 14 amino acids.

This clonotype came up a few times. V gene TRBV24-1 combines with J gene TRBJ1-5; possibly TRBD1 for D (5 bases). CDR1 and CDR2 (germline): KGHDR, SFDVKD. This CDR3 is 14 amino acids long. Trimming took 4 bases from V and 4 from J, leaving 10 bases between them. CDR3 sequence (DNA): TGTGCCACCAGTGACTCAGGGATTAATCAGCCCCAGCATTTT. This translates into CATSDSGINQPQHF.

This chain joins TRBV2 and TRBJ2-1; D is undetermined. V lost 4 bases and J 10 bases, leaving 11 bases between the germline ends. From germline, CDR1 is SNHLY and CDR2 FYNNEI. The CDR3 is made up of 12 amino acids. The CDR3 loop reads CASSAPMSEQFF. The CDR3 nucleotides are TGTGCCAGCAGTGCACCGATGTCAGAGCAGTTCTTC.

The chain uses TRBV29-1 and TRBJ2-2; no firm D call. Germline V gene data show CDR1 as SQVTM and CDR2 as ANQGSEA. Trimming left V 5 bases short and J 2 bases short, with 9 bases between. The CDR3 contains 13 residues. CDR3 sequence: CSVSSRNTGELFF. CDR3 in DNA: TGCAGCGTTTCGTCTAGAAACACCGGGGAGCTGTTTTTT.

This clonotype was counted a few times. This chain uses TRBV14 with TRBJ1-2; no clear D. The germline V gene encodes CDR1 SGHDN and CDR2 FVKESK. The V end was cut by 1 base, the J end by 4 bases, with 7 bases between. The CDR3 loop spans 13 amino acids. The DNA for the CDR3 is TGTGCCAGCAGCCAAGGGGTCCTCTATGGCTACACCTTC. Amino acid sequence: CASSQGVLYGYTF.

This clonotype came up a few times. The CDR3 bases are TGTGCCAGCAGCCGCTCGAAGGATGGGCAGGGATATGGCTACACCTTC. Translating gives CASSRSKDGQGYGYTF. The V and J genes are TRBV7-9 and TRBJ1-2; perhaps TRBD1 as D (5 bases). The germline gives CDR1 SEHNR, CDR2 FQNEAQ (reference sequence). V lost 5 bases to trimming and J lost 5 bases, with 21 bases between them. The CDR3 contains 16 residues.

The chain employs TRBV16 and TRBJ2-1; D gene unclear. Germline values: CDR1 KGHSY, CDR2 FQNENV. The V gene lost 3 bases and the J gene lost 5 bases, with 11 bases spanning the gap. The CDR3 has 14 residues. Here the CDR3 reads CASSQVSDDNEQFF. In nucleotides, the CDR3 is TGTGCCAGCAGCCAGGTTTCGGACGACAATGAGCAGTTCTTC.